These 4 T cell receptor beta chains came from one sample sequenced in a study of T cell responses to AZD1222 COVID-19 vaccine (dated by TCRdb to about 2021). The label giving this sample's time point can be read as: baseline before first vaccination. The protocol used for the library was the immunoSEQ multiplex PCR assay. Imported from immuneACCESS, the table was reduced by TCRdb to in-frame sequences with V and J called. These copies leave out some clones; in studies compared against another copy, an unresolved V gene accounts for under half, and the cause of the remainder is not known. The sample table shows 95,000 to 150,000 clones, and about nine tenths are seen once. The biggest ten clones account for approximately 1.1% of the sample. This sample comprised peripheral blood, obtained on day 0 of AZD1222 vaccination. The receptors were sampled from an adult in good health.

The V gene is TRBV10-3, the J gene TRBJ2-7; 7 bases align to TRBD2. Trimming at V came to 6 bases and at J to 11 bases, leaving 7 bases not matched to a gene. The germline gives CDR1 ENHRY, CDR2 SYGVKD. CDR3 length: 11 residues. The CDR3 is CAIRGGDVKYF. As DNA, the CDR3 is TGTGCCATCAGGGGGGGGGACGTTAAGTACTTC.

The CDR3 sequence is CASSGGRVGYTF. As DNA, the CDR3 is TGTGCCAGCAGTGGAGGCAGAGTAGGCTACACCTTC. This chain uses TRBV2 with TRBJ1-2; D is ambiguous. Looked up from germline, CDR1 is SNHLY and CDR2 is FYNNEI. This CDR3 has 12 amino acids. The V end lost 4 bases, the J end lost 8 bases, and 11 bases lay between the germline ends.

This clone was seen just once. The CDR3 nucleotides read TGTGCCAGCTCACGGACTAGCGGGAGAACGGACGAGCAGTACTTC. This sequence encodes CASSRTSGRTDEQYF. The chain recombines TRBV18 with TRBJ2-7; 13 nucleotides agree with TRBD2. V was pared by 4 bases and J by 5 bases, with 5 bases of the junction left unmatched. This CDR3 is built from 15 residues. Germline values: CDR1 KGHSH, CDR2 LQKENI.

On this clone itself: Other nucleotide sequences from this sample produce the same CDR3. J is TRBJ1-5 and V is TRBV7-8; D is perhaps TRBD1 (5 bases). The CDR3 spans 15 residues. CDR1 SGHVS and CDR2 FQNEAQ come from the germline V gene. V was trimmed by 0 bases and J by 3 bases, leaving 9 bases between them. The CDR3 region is CASSLAGGINQPQHF. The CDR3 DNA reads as TGTGCCAGCAGCTTAGCGGGGGGGATCAATCAGCCCCAGCATTTT.